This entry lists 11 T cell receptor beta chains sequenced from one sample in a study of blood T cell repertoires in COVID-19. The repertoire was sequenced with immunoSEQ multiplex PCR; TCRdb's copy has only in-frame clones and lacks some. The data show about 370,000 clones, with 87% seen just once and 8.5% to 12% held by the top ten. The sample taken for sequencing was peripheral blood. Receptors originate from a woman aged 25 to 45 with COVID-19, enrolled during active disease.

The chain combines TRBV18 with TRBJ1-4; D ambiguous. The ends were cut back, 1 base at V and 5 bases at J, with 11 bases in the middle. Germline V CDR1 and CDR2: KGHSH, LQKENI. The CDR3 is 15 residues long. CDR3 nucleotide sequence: TGTGCCAGCTCACCACGGCCCGGGAGGAATGAAAAACTGTTTTTT. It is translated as CASSPRPGRNEKLFF.

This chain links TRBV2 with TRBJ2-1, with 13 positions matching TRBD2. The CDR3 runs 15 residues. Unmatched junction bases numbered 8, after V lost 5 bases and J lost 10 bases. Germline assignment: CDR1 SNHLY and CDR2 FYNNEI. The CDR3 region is CASSQPGLAGQEQFF. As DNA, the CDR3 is TGTGCCAGCAGTCAACCGGGACTAGCGGGACAGGAGCAGTTCTTC.

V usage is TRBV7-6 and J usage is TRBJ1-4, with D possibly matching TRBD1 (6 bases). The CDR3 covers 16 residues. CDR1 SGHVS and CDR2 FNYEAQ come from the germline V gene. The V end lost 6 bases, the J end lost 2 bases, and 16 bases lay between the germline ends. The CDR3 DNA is TGTGCCAGCAGAAAAGGGGGAGGGTCGACTAATGAAAAACTGTTTTTT. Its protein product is CASRKGGGSTNEKLFF.

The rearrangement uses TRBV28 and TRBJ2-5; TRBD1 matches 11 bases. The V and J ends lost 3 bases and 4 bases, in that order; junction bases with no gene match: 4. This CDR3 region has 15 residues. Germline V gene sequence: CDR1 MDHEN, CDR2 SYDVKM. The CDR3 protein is CASSLDRGPGETQYF. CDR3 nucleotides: TGTGCCAGCAGTTTGGACAGGGGGCCGGGAGAGACCCAGTACTTC. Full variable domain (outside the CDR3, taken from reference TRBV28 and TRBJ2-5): DVKVTQSSRYLVKRTGEKVFLECVQDMDHENMFWYRQDPGLGLRLIYFSYDVKMKEKGDIPEGYSVSREKKERFSLILESASTNQTSMYLCASSLDRGPGETQYFGPGTRLLVL.

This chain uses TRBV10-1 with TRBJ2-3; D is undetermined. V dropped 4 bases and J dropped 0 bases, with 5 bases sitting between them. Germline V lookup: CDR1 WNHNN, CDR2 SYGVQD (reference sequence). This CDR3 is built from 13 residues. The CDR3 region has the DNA TGCGCCAGCAGTGGTCTTAGCACAGATACGCAGTATTTT. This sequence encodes CASSGLSTDTQYF.

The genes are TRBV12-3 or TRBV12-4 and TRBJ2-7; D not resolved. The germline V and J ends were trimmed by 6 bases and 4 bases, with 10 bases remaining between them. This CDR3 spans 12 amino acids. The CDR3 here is CASRSRWYEQYF. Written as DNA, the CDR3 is TGTGCCAGCAGGAGCCGATGGTACGAGCAGTACTTC.

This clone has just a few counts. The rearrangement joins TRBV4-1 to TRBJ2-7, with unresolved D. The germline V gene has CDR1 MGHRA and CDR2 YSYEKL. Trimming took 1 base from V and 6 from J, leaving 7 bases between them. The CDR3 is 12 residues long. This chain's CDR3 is CASSQGPAEQYF. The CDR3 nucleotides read TGCGCCAGCAGCCAAGGGCCCGCCGAGCAGTACTTC.

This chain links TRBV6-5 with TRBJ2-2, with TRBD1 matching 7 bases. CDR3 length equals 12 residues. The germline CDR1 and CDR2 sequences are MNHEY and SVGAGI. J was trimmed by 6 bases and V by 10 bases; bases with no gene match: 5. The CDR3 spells CATDRAAGELFF. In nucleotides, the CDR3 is TGTGCCACCGACAGGGCCGCCGGGGAGCTGTTTTTT.

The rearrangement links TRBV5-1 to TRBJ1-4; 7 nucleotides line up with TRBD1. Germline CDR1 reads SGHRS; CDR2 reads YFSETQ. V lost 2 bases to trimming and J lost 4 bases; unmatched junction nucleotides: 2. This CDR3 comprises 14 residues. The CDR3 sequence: CASSLRDSNEKLFF. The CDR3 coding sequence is TGCGCCAGCAGCTTACGGGACAGTAATGAAAAACTGTTTTTT.

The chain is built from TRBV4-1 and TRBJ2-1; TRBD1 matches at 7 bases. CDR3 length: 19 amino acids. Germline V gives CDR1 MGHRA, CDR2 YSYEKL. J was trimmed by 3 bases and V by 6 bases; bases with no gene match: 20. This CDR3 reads CASSPEVNNRGSFYNEQFF. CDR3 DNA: TGCGCCAGCAGTCCAGAAGTCAATAACAGGGGCTCCTTCTACAATGAGCAGTTCTTC.

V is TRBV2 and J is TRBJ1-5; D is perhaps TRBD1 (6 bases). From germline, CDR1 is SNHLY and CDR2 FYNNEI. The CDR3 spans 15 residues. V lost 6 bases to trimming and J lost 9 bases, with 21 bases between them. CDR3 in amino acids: CASRDGTLPLGPQHF. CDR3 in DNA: TGTGCCAGCAGGGACGGGACACTCCCTCTTGGGCCCCAGCATTTT.